The 30 T cell receptor beta chains below all came from one sample that was sequenced in a study of T cell clonotyping in hematopoietic cell transplantation. Using immunoSEQ multiplex PCR, the repertoire was profiled, and TCRdb retains in-frame clones only, with some absent. The sample yields fewer than 15,000 clones, roughly 92% seen once. The source material was PBMCs, sampled 100 days after allogeneic stem cell transplant. The source of these receptors is a female patient aged 50-65 years who had an allogeneic stem cell transplant from an unrelated donor, so the T cells may come from the graft donor. Some clones in this sample may be carry-over from other donors' samples.

The genes are TRBV4-2 and TRBJ2-5; D perhaps matches TRBD2 (6 bases). The V end was cut by 8 bases, the J end by 1 base, with 17 bases between. CDR3 length: 15 residues. CDR1 is LGHNA, CDR2 YNFKEQ, per germline. CDR3 DNA: TGTGCCAGCTCGAGGAGGAGGGTGTCCCAAGAGACCCAGTACTTC. The encoded protein is CASSRRRVSQETQYF.

The V and J genes are TRBV2 and TRBJ1-5; D is unclear. The germline gives CDR1 SNHLY, CDR2 FYNNEI. The CDR3 extends over 14 amino acids. Trimming shortened V by 3 bases and J by 0 bases, and 6 bases separated the two germline ends. The CDR3 nucleotides are TGTGCCAGCAGTGAGGCACTTAGCAATCAGCCCCAGCATTTT. It is translated as CASSEALSNQPQHF. Full variable domain (outside the CDR3, taken from reference TRBV2 and TRBJ1-5): EPEVTQTPSHQVTQMGQEVILRCVPISNHLYFYWYRQILGQKVEFLVSFYNNEISEKSEIFDDQFSVERPDGSNFTLKIRSTKLEDSAMYFCASSEALSNQPQHFGDGTRLSIL.

The V gene is TRBV7-9, the J gene TRBJ1-1, with 8 bases that match TRBD1. The CDR3 is made up of 15 amino acids. Trimming took 6 bases from V and 0 from J; bases not matched to a gene: 6. The germline gives CDR1 SEHNR, CDR2 FQNEAQ (reference sequence). The CDR3 protein is CASRGGTGMNTEAFF. The CDR3 DNA reads TGTGCCAGCAGGGGGGGGACAGGAATGAACACTGAAGCTTTCTTT.

This clone was seen just once. The V and J genes are TRBV19 and TRBJ1-5, with a possible D match to TRBD1 (6 bases). Trimming removed 3 bases at V and 2 bases at J, with 14 bases between. The germline V gene has CDR1 LNHDA and CDR2 SQIVND (reference sequence). CDR3 length: 16 residues. As DNA, the CDR3 is TGTGCCAGTAGTATTTTCACAGGGAGGCGCAATCAGCCCCAGCATTTT. Translation: CASSIFTGRRNQPQHF.

V is TRBV2 and J is TRBJ1-1, with D perhaps TRBD1 (5 bases). From germline, CDR1 is SNHLY and CDR2 FYNNEI. Trimming shortened V by 8 bases and J by 4 bases, and 17 bases separated the two germline ends. The CDR3 contains 14 residues. DNA of the CDR3: TGTGCCAGCTTACCTCCGGGGGGGACCACTGAAGCTTTCTTT. Its protein is CASLPPGGTTEAFF.

V is TRBV10-3 and J is TRBJ1-1, with a possible D match to TRBD1 (5 bases). Germline V gives CDR1 ENHRY, CDR2 SYGVKD. The V end was cut by 2 bases, the J end by 1 base, with 11 bases between. This CDR3 comprises 15 residues. The CDR3: CAISEVGVGNTEAFF. The CDR3 nucleotides are TGTGCCATCAGTGAGGTGGGGGTGGGGAACACTGAAGCTTTCTTT.

The gene calls are TRBV27 and TRBJ1-5; no definite D call. The CDR3 loop spans 14 amino acids. Deletions cut 3 bases from V and 3 bases from J, with 9 bases between. Germline CDR1 is MNHEY and CDR2 is SMNVEV (reference sequence). The CDR3 reads CASSFLGYNQPQHF. Here the CDR3 DNA reads TGTGCCAGCAGTTTTTTAGGTTACAATCAGCCCCAGCATTTT.

The chain links TRBV5-1 to TRBJ2-2; the D is unclear. From germline, CDR1 is SGHRS and CDR2 YFSETQ. Trimming left V 1 base short and J 8 bases short, with 12 bases between. This CDR3 has 14 amino acids. In DNA, the CDR3 is TGCGCCAGCAGCTTGACCCTTAATCGTGGGGAGCTGTTTTTT. Translated: CASSLTLNRGELFF.

V is TRBV29-1 and J is TRBJ1-2; D perhaps matches TRBD1 (6 bases). The CDR3 extends over 14 amino acids. V gave up 1 base and J gave up 0 bases, with 9 bases separating them. Germline V lookup: CDR1 SQVTM, CDR2 ANQGSEA. The DNA for the CDR3 is TGCAGCGTTGAAGGCAGGGGAGCTAACTATGGCTACACCTTC. Protein sequence: CSVEGRGANYGYTF.

V gene TRBV5-6 combines with J gene TRBJ1-6; 7 bases are shared with TRBD1. Germline V lookup: CDR1 SGHDT, CDR2 YYEEEE. V shed 5 bases and J 5 bases; nucleotides not matched to a gene: 4. This CDR3 contains 14 residues. CDR3 sequence (DNA): TGTGCCAGCAGGCGGGACAGCAATAATTCACCCCTCCACTTT. This encodes CASRRDSNNSPLHF.

CDR3 sequence reads: CASPGDTEAFF. CDR3 bases: TGTGCCAGCCCCGGGGACACTGAAGCTTTCTTT. The V gene is TRBV6-1, the J gene TRBJ1-1; no clear D gene. In germline, CDR1 is MNHNS, CDR2 SASEGT. V lost 8 bases to trimming and J lost 3 bases, with 7 bases between them. The CDR3 runs 11 residues.

This clone has just one count. The gene calls are TRBV30 and TRBJ1-5; D unclear. This CDR3 comprises 13 residues. Germline V gene lookup returns CDR1 GTSNPN and CDR2 SVGIG (reference sequence). Trimming pared 0 bases from V and 1 base from J, leaving 4 bases between. For the CDR3, the DNA is TGTGCCTGGAGTGTGAACAGCAATCAGCCCCAGCATTTT. Translating it yields CAWSVNSNQPQHF.

The J gene is TRBJ2-7, the V gene TRBV28; TRBD1 aligns across 9 bases. V trimming: 8 bases; J trimming: 3 bases; junction bases outside the gene matches: 14. The germline V gene encodes CDR1 MDHEN and CDR2 SYDVKM. The CDR3 extends over 16 amino acids. CDR3 loop: CASLTTSGTGIYEQYF. The CDR3 coding sequence is TGTGCCAGCCTCACGACTTCCGGGACAGGGATCTACGAGCAGTACTTC.

The V call is TRBV7-2, the J call TRBJ2-7; D perhaps matches TRBD2 (7 bases). Germline V gene data show CDR1 as SGHTA and CDR2 as FQGNSA. Trimming pared 4 bases from V and 4 bases from J, leaving 14 bases between. The CDR3 sequence is 14 residues long. DNA of the CDR3: TGTGCCAGCAGCTCCGGCGGGGGCGTTTACGAGCAGTACTTC. Protein sequence: CASSSGGGVYEQYF.

This sequence joins TRBV11-2 and TRBJ2-7; D is possibly TRBD1 (5 bases). Trimming pared 1 base from V and 6 bases from J, leaving 13 bases between. This CDR3 is built from 14 residues. The V gene's germline CDR1 is SGHAT and CDR2 FQNNGV. The DNA for the CDR3 is TGTGCCAGCAGCTTAGGGGGCAGGCTAATCGAGCAGTACTTC. Translating gives CASSLGGRLIEQYF.

The V gene is TRBV9, the J gene TRBJ1-2; weak D call: TRBD1 (5 bases). V was trimmed by 0 bases and J by 7 bases, leaving 13 bases between them. The CDR3 is made up of 14 amino acids. Germline V CDR1 and CDR2: SGDLS, YYNGEE. CDR3 nucleotides: TGTGCCAGCAGCGTAGGCGGGGGGGTTGGTGGCTACACCTTC. Translated: CASSVGGGVGGYTF.

This chain connects TRBV25-1 to TRBJ2-2; D is unclear. The CDR3 spans 13 residues. V was pared by 7 bases and J by 2 bases, with 8 bases between. Germline values: CDR1 MGHDK, CDR2 SYGVNS. CDR3 sequence reads: CASNAANTGELFF. CDR3 DNA: TGTGCCAGCAACGCAGCAAACACCGGGGAGCTGTTTTTT.

This clone was picked up one time. The chain joins TRBV7-9 to TRBJ1-1, with TRBD1 identical over 9 bases. Germline-derived CDR1 and CDR2 are SEHNR and FQNEAQ (reference sequence). The CDR3 totals 16 residues. V dropped 6 bases and J dropped 5; count of bases not matched to a gene: 13. The CDR3 nucleotides are TGTGCCAGCAGTGTTCTCCGGGACAGGGTGGGGACTGAAGCTTTCTTT. It codes for CASSVLRDRVGTEAFF.

V is TRBV7-2 and J is TRBJ2-7; 8 bases fit TRBD2. V trimming: 0 bases; J trimming: 4 bases; junction bases outside the gene matches: 8. CDR1 SGHTA and CDR2 FQGNSA come from the germline V gene. This CDR3 region has 16 residues. In DNA form, the CDR3 reads TGTGCCAGCAGCTTAGCGGTGAGCGGGGGACTGTACGAGCAGTACTTC. Translation: CASSLAVSGGLYEQYF.

The chain employs TRBV7-3 and TRBJ2-3, with D perhaps matching TRBD1 (5 bases). Germline CDR1 reads SGHTA; CDR2 reads FQGTGA. V shed 3 bases and J shed 0 bases, with 10 bases lying between them. This CDR3 spans 15 amino acids. This chain's CDR3 is CASSFGQASTDTQYF. The CDR3 nucleotides read TGTGCCAGCAGCTTCGGACAAGCTAGCACAGATACGCAGTATTTT.

The chain links TRBV18 to TRBJ1-3, with D unclear. Germline CDR1 and CDR2: KGHSH and LQKENI. V lost 2 bases and J lost 2, with 13 bases in between. This CDR3 is 16 amino acids long. The CDR3 region has the DNA TGTGCCAGCTCACCAACCGCCTCTGACACTGGAAACACCATATATTTT. This translates into CASSPTASDTGNTIYF.

This clone was seen a single time. J is TRBJ2-7 and V is TRBV27; tentative D call: TRBD1 (5 bases). Trimming shortened V by 10 bases and J by 5 bases, and 30 bases separated the two germline ends. The CDR3 length is 17 residues. Germline CDR1 MNHEY, CDR2 SMNVEV (reference sequence). CDR3 bases: TGTGCCAAAGACCCCCGCCCCAGACAGCGCTTTTGCAACGAGCAGTACGTC. Its protein product is CAKDPRPRQRFCNEQYV.

This clone was seen a single time. V usage is TRBV30 and J usage is TRBJ2-7, with TRBD1 matching over 7 bases. V lost 5 bases and J lost 3; bases outside the gene matches: 10. The germline CDR1 and CDR2 sequences are GTSNPN and SVGIG (reference sequence). The CDR3 runs 14 residues. CDR3 region: CAWGRQGFYYEQYF. Written as DNA, the CDR3 is TGTGCCTGGGGCCGACAGGGTTTCTACTACGAGCAGTACTTC.

This chain connects TRBV15 to TRBJ1-1; D gene unclear. The CDR3 covers 14 residues. Germline CDR1 LNHNV, CDR2 YYDKDF (reference sequence). The ends were cut back, 1 base at V and 1 base at J, with 7 bases in the middle. CDR3 amino acids: CATSRVVTNTEAFF. The CDR3 DNA sequence: TGTGCCACCAGCAGAGTAGTTACGAACACTGAAGCTTTCTTT.

The chain joins TRBV30 to TRBJ2-2; weak D call: TRBD2 (5 bases). The germline V gene encodes CDR1 GTSNPN and CDR2 SVGIG (reference sequence). This CDR3 is 13 amino acids long. Trimming removed 0 bases from V and 5 bases from J, with 7 bases in between. This CDR3 reads CAWSVRLTGELFF. The CDR3 DNA follows: TGTGCCTGGAGTGTAAGACTAACCGGGGAGCTGTTTTTT.

The chain carries TRBV6-6 and TRBJ1-3; unclear D gene. The CDR3 loop spans 12 amino acids. Trimming left V 6 bases short and J 2 bases short, with 5 bases between. Germline V gene data show CDR1 as MNHNY and CDR2 as SVGAGI (reference sequence). The DNA of the CDR3 is TGTGCCAGCAGAGACACTGGAAACACCATATATTTT. Translation gives CASRDTGNTIYF.

V usage is TRBV19 and J usage is TRBJ2-7; 8 bases line up with TRBD1. Germline loops: CDR1 LNHDA, CDR2 SQIVND (reference sequence). This CDR3 has 13 residues. Unmatched junction bases numbered 4, after V lost 0 bases and J lost 9 bases. This CDR3 reads CASSIDFQGAQYF. The CDR3 region has the DNA TGTGCCAGTAGTATAGATTTCCAGGGGGCGCAGTACTTC.

This sequence joins TRBV6-5 and TRBJ1-3; D remains unclear. The CDR3 is 13 amino acids. V was shortened by 5 bases and J by 3 bases, with 8 bases between the two germline ends. Germline V lookup: CDR1 MNHEY, CDR2 SVGAGI. The CDR3 loop is CASSGGYGNTIYF. CDR3 nucleotides: TGTGCCAGCAGTGGAGGTTATGGAAACACCATATATTTT.

This clone was detected only once. This chain joins TRBV11-2 and TRBJ2-5; TRBD2 aligns across 9 bases. This CDR3 has 18 amino acids. The V gene end was trimmed by 0 bases and the J gene end by 1 base; junction bases not matched to a gene: 9. CDR1 and CDR2 (germline): SGHAT, FQNNGV. As DNA, the CDR3 is TGTGCCAGCAGCTTAGATCTACTTAGCGGGAGAGGCCAAGAGACCCAGTACTTC. It translates to CASSLDLLSGRGQETQYF.

The chain combines TRBV19 with TRBJ2-2, with unresolved D. CDR1 and CDR2 (germline): LNHDA, SQIVND (reference sequence). V was pared by 8 bases and J by 4 bases, with 14 bases between. This CDR3 comprises 14 residues. CDR3 coding DNA: TGTGCCAGTCGTCACACGGCTGGCACCGGGGAGCTGTTTTTT. It specifies CASRHTAGTGELFF.